This is a list of T cell receptor beta chains from one sample in a study of blood T cell repertoires in COVID-19. Sequenced by immunoSEQ multiplex PCR; TCRdb stores in-frame clones only, minus some. The table includes more than 80,000 clones, 70% to 80% detected once. The sequencing input was peripheral blood. The receptor source for this set is a human donor with acute or convalescent COVID-19. The donor label of this sample is uncertain. CDR3s include the opening cysteine and the closing phenylalanine or tryptophan. Each record gives: CDR3 length, clone size, V gene, J gene, D gene, CDR3 protein, CDR3 DNA. A D gene is named only where the DNA matches it firmly. Not all rows give a size; the values are once, few, many and, for expanded clones, a class.

15,NA,TRBV6-5,TRBJ2-7,NA,CASSYSGQGGGEQYF,TGTGCCAGCAGTTACTCAGGGCAGGGCGGAGGGGAGCAGTACTTC
16,NA,TRBV5-1,TRBJ1-1,NA,CASSLDGQGMNTEAFF,TGCGCCAGCAGCCTGGATGGACAAGGCATGAACACTGAAGCTTTCTTT
17,NA,TRBV7-2,TRBJ2-5,TRBD2,CASSTISGAGSWGTQYF,TGTGCCAGCAGTACAATTAGCGGGGCGGGGAGTTGGGGGACCCAGTACTTC
15,once,TRBV10-3,TRBJ1-2,NA,CAIRGDRSVNYGYTF,TGTGCCATCAGGGGTGACAGGTCCGTTAACTATGGCTACACCTTC
13,NA,TRBV18,TRBJ1-6,NA,CASSQQGGSPLHF,TGTGCCAGCTCCCAGCAGGGTGGTTCACCCCTCCACTTT
14,NA,TRBV6-5,TRBJ1-1,NA,CASSYARGGTEAFF,TGTGCCAGCAGTTACGCCCGGGGAGGGACTGAAGCTTTCTTT
17,NA,TRBV5-1,TRBJ2-5,NA,CASSRFPPGGPQETQYF,TGCGCCAGCAGCCGTTTCCCACCCGGGGGGCCCCAAGAGACCCAGTACTTC
14,NA,TRBV19,TRBJ1-5,NA,CASSRGGEDQPQHF,TGTGCCAGTAGTAGAGGGGGTGAGGATCAGCCCCAGCATTTT
13,NA,TRBV19,TRBJ1-6,TRBD1,CASMDRGSSPLHF,TGTGCCAGTATGGACAGGGGCTCTTCACCCCTCCACTTT
16,NA,TRBV6-2/TRBV6-3,TRBJ2-3,NA,CASSPWTISRADTQYF,TGTGCCAGCAGTCCGTGGACTATTAGTCGTGCAGATACGCAGTATTTT
13,NA,TRBV29-1,TRBJ1-2,TRBD1,CSARTGQGYGYTF,TGCAGCGCCCGAACGGGACAGGGCTATGGCTACACCTTC
15,NA,TRBV7-9,TRBJ1-1,NA,CASSPRGSQGTEAFF,TGTGCCAGCAGCCCGAGGGGGAGCCAGGGAACTGAAGCTTTCTTT
14,NA,TRBV6-2/TRBV6-3,TRBJ2-1,TRBD1,CASSYSGQGNEQFF,TGTGCCAGCAGTTACTCAGGACAGGGTAATGAGCAGTTCTTC
14,many,TRBV2,TRBJ1-1,NA,CASSSDRWETEAFF,TGTGCCAGCAGTTCAGACAGGTGGGAAACTGAAGCTTTCTTT
11,NA,TRBV19,TRBJ1-1,TRBD1,CATRDRGLRFF,TGTGCCACTCGGGACAGGGGGCTGAGGTTCTTT
14,NA,TRBV5-8,TRBJ1-1,NA,CASSLQVLNTEAFF,TGTGCCAGCAGCTTACAGGTTCTGAACACTGAAGCTTTCTTT
15,NA,TRBV7-6,TRBJ2-7,TRBD2,CASSLMSGGPGEQYF,TGTGCCAGCAGCTTAATGTCGGGGGGGCCCGGCGAGCAGTACTTC
15,NA,TRBV6-1,TRBJ1-3,NA,CASSDARAIGNTIYF,TGTGCCAGCAGTGACGCCAGGGCGATCGGAAACACCATATATTTT
14,many,TRBV6-5,TRBJ2-7,NA,CASSLSGAHNEQYF,TGTGCCAGCAGTCTCTCAGGGGCGCACAACGAGCAGTACTTC
17,many,TRBV7-2,TRBJ2-1,TRBD2,CASSLGWYGGALNEQFF,TGTGCCAGCAGCTTAGGGTGGTACGGGGGGGCCTTAAATGAGCAGTTCTTC
17,few,TRBV14,TRBJ2-1,TRBD2,CASSQDNLAGGDNEQFF,TGTGCCAGCAGCCAAGATAACCTAGCGGGGGGCGACAATGAGCAGTTCTTC
13,once,TRBV28,TRBJ1-1,NA,CASGFARRPGAFF,TGTGCCAGCGGTTTCGCGAGGAGACCAGGGGCTTTCTTT
14,NA,TRBV28,TRBJ2-7,TRBD1,CASSTGTGHGEQYF,TGTGCCAGCAGTACCGGGACAGGGCATGGGGAGCAGTACTTC
17,NA,TRBV19,TRBJ1-5,TRBD1,CASSIDVGQGAFQPQHF,TGTGCCAGTAGTATAGATGTCGGGCAGGGGGCTTTTCAGCCCCAGCATTTT
14,NA,TRBV10-2,TRBJ1-6,TRBD1,CASSETGGFSPLHF,TGCGCCAGCAGTGAGACAGGGGGCTTTTCACCCCTCCACTTT
16,NA,TRBV18,TRBJ1-2,TRBD1,CASSPSGQGKNYGYTF,TGTGCCAGCTCACCCTCGGGACAGGGGAAGAACTATGGCTACACCTTC
15,few,TRBV27,TRBJ1-2,TRBD1,CASRPLGTGEYGYTF,TGTGCCAGCAGGCCCCTCGGGACAGGGGAATATGGCTACACCTTC
15,NA,TRBV5-1,TRBJ2-1,NA,CASSGGGSSYNEQFF,TGCGCCAGCAGTGGGGGCGGGAGCTCCTACAATGAGCAGTTCTTC
13,few,TRBV24-1,TRBJ1-2,NA,CATSTGSGYGYTF,TGTGCCACCAGTACAGGGTCGGGCTATGGCTACACCTTC
16,NA,TRBV5-5,TRBJ2-2,TRBD1,CASSFYRGQDTGELFF,TGTGCCAGCAGCTTCTACAGGGGGCAGGACACCGGGGAGCTGTTTTTT
14,NA,TRBV5-1,TRBJ1-1,NA,CASKVYLVNTEAFF,TGCGCCAGCAAAGTTTATCTAGTGAACACTGAAGCTTTCTTT
13,NA,TRBV6-5,TRBJ2-3,NA,CASSYDFSDTQYF,TGTGCCAGCAGTTACGACTTCTCAGATACGCAGTATTTT
16,NA,TRBV7-2,TRBJ1-5,NA,CASSLYSGVSNQPQHF,TGTGCCAGCAGCTTATACTCCGGGGTTAGCAATCAGCCCCAGCATTTT
13,NA,TRBV30,TRBJ1-4,TRBD1,CAWSGTANEKLFF,TGTGCCTGGAGCGGGACAGCAAATGAAAAACTGTTTTTT
14,NA,TRBV19,TRBJ1-5,TRBD1,CASRQTDRSQPQHF,TGTGCCAGTCGCCAAACGGACAGGTCTCAGCCCCAGCATTTT
15,NA,TRBV4-1,TRBJ2-7,NA,CASSQDPRASYEQYF,TGCGCCAGCAGCCAAGATCCACGAGCGAGCTACGAGCAGTACTTC
13,NA,TRBV19,TRBJ2-5,TRBD2,CASRTSGEETQYF,TGTGCCAGTCGGACTAGCGGGGAAGAGACCCAGTACTTC
15,many,TRBV4-1,TRBJ1-1,NA,CASSLRRGENTEAFF,TGCGCCAGCAGCCTCCGACGGGGAGAGAACACTGAAGCTTTCTTT
14,NA,TRBV6-2/TRBV6-3,TRBJ2-7,TRBD2,CASSYSGGLSEQYF,TGTGCCAGCAGTTACAGCGGGGGCCTGTCCGAGCAGTACTTC
17,NA,TRBV5-6,TRBJ1-6,TRBD1,CASSFIGMRGQISPLHF,TGTGCCAGCAGCTTTATTGGTATGAGGGGGCAGATTTCACCCCTCCACTTT
14,NA,TRBV7-9,TRBJ1-2,NA,CASSPGEQNYGYTF,TGTGCCAGCAGCCCAGGGGAGCAAAACTATGGCTACACCTTC
15,once,TRBV5-1,TRBJ1-1,TRBD1,CASSPGTGDNTEAFF,TGCGCCAGCAGCCCCGGGACAGGGGACAACACTGAAGCTTTCTTT
15,NA,TRBV7-3,TRBJ2-2,TRBD1,CASSLTGVATGELFF,TGTGCCAGCAGCCTAACAGGGGTCGCTACCGGGGAGCTGTTTTTT
16,NA,TRBV19,TRBJ2-2,TRBD1,CASTVPGTGNTGELFF,TGTGCCAGTACGGTACCCGGGACAGGGAACACCGGGGAGCTGTTTTTT
14,NA,TRBV6-5,TRBJ1-2,TRBD1,CASSSKDRVGGYTF,TGTGCCAGCAGTTCCAAGGACAGGGTGGGTGGCTACACCTTC
15,NA,TRBV19,TRBJ1-2,NA,CASIRASRGSYGYTF,TGTGCCAGTATAAGGGCCTCACGGGGTTCCTATGGCTACACCTTC
15,NA,TRBV11-2,TRBJ2-5,NA,CASSVSIRERETQYF,TGTGCCAGCAGCGTTAGTATCCGTGAGAGAGAGACCCAGTACTTC
15,NA,TRBV6-5,TRBJ1-1,NA,CASQPRAGVNTEAFF,TGTGCCAGCCAACCACGGGCGGGGGTGAACACTGAAGCTTTCTTT
11,NA,TRBV7-9,TRBJ2-2,NA,CASSLAWELFF,TGTGCCAGCAGCTTAGCCTGGGAGCTGTTTTTT
15,NA,TRBV5-8,TRBJ2-5,NA,CASSPSGELVETQYF,TGTGCCAGCAGCCCTTCGGGGGAACTTGTGGAGACCCAGTACTTC
13,NA,TRBV29-1,TRBJ2-7,NA,CSVEALGENEQYF,TGCAGCGTTGAAGCCCTAGGCGAGAACGAGCAGTACTTC
12,NA,TRBV13,TRBJ2-7,NA,CASSSRQDEQYF,TGTGCCAGCAGCTCCAGACAGGACGAGCAGTACTTC
13,NA,TRBV11-2,TRBJ2-7,NA,CASSSGTAYEQYF,TGTGCCAGCAGCTCAGGTACGGCCTACGAGCAGTACTTC
12,NA,TRBV6-6,TRBJ1-2,TRBD1,CASSRQGNGYTF,TGTGCCAGCAGTAGACAGGGAAATGGCTACACCTTC
14,NA,TRBV27,TRBJ2-5,TRBD1,CASSLQGAGETQYF,TGTGCCAGCAGTCTTCAGGGGGCTGGAGAGACCCAGTACTTC
15,few,TRBV30,TRBJ1-1,NA,CAWRPRGGFVTEAFF,TGTGCCTGGAGACCTAGAGGGGGATTTGTAACTGAAGCTTTCTTT